This TCR beta chain was documented in a study of blood T cells in healthy people across ages. Overall study context: In model experiments, template switching was able to capture about one barcoded beta molecule for every two T cells that were present. Whole-study findings and limits: Samples with more naive T cells showed higher observed beta diversity.

Russia was home to the donors, healthy Caucasian individuals aged about 6 to 90. This clonotype was observed a few times. Its antigen is as yet unknown. The V gene's germline CDR1 is MNHEY and CDR2 SVGEGT. This CDR3 contains 12 residues. V lost 2 bases and J 6 bases, leaving 6 bases between the germline ends. Using a J-beta primer mix together with a sample-barcoded 5' primer, a second PCR was run for roughly 7 to 12 cycles. Through a template-switch adaptor with 12 random nucleotides, each cDNA molecule received a tag. From the 5' RACE reads, TCRdb called clonotypes with MiXCR, one entry per CDR3 protein. The sample records about a million distinct CDR3 sequences, roughly 51% being singletons.

The material sequenced was blood. The clonotype comes from a woman in her fifties or sixties in good health. The chain recombines TRBV6-2 or TRBV6-3 with TRBJ2-3; no clear D gene. For the CDR3, the DNA is TGTGCCAGCAGTTACCAGCGCGATACGCAGTATTTT. It specifies CASSYQRDTQYF.